This T cell receptor (beta chain) was retrieved from a study of cytomegalovirus exposure and HLA in healthy donors. Overall study context: Earlier sequencing of around 190 million T cells yielded fewer than 140 million unique TCR beta sequences.

Losses at the gene ends were 4 bases for V and 3 bases for J; bases not matched to a gene: 8. This CDR3 region has 15 residues. CDR1 is LGHNA and CDR2 is YNFKEQ in the germline V gene. Researchers ran the PCR with 60 Vbeta and 13 Jbeta primers. Some clones are missing from TCRdb's copy, which holds only in-frame ones; the method was immunoSEQ multiplex PCR. This table lists 35,000 or so clones. To note about this clone: The antigen remains undetermined.

Study-wide findings and caveats: In a later analysis, HLA-associated beta chains showed higher expansion and lower generation probabilities than comparable chains.

The V call is TRBV4-2, the J call TRBJ1-2; TRBD1 matches 7 bases. This sequence originates from a man aged 35-49 years in good health and CMV-seropositive. The material sequenced was PBMCs. CDR3 in DNA: TGTGCCAGCAGCCCCTCCCGGACAGGCCACTATGGCTACACCTTC. It specifies CASSPSRTGHYGYTF.